The source of this T cell receptor beta chain is a study of shared clonotypes between healthy human individuals. Study results and caveats: Roughly 5% of naive CD4 clonotypes were shared across several donors.

Authors' analysis steps: Junction-only immunoSEQ data arrived without quality scores, meaning filtering differed. The repertoire was sequenced with immunoSEQ multiplex PCR; TCRdb's copy has only in-frame clones and lacks some. The DNA gave D and trimming, while V, J and clone size come from that table. The sample has 2 million to 2.5 million clones, just over 90% seen once. V lost 2 bases and J lost 2, with 9 bases in between. In germline, CDR1 is LNHDA, CDR2 SQIVND (reference sequence). CDR3 length: 14 residues. About this clone: The antigen remains undetermined.

The TCR sequence derives from a man younger than 30 in good health. Some clones in this sample may be carry-over from other donors' samples. V is TRBV19 and J is TRBJ1-2; D is ambiguous. The specimen sequenced was naive CD4+ T cells from PBMCs. The subset here: CD45RA+ positively selected. The CDR3 sequence is CASSITRQNYGYTF. Written as DNA, the CDR3 is TGTGCCAGTAGTATAACGAGGCAGAACTATGGCTACACCTTC.